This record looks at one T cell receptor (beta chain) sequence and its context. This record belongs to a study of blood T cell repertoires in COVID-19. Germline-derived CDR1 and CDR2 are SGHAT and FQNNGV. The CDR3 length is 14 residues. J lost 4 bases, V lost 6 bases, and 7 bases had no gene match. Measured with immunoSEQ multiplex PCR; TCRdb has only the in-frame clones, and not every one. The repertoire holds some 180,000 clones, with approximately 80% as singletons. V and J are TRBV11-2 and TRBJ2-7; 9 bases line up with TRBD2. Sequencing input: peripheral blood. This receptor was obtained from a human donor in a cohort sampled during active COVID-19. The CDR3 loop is CASRPWREGYEQYF. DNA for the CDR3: TGTGCCAGCAGGCCGTGGCGGGAGGGTTACGAGCAGTACTTC.